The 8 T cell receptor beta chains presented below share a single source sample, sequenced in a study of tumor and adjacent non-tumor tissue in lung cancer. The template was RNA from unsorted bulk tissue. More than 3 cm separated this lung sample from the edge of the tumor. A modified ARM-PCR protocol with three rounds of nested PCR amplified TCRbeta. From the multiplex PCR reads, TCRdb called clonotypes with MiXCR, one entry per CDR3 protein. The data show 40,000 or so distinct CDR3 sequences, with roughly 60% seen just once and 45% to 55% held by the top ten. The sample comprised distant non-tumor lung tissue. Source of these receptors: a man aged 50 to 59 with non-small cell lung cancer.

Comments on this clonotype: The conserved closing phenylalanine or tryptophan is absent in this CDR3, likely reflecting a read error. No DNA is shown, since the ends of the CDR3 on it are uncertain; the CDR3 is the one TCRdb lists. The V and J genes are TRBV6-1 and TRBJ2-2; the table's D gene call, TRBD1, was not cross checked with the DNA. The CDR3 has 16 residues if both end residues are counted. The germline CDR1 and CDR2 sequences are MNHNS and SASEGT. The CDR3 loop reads CASNPLPGTPTGELLL.

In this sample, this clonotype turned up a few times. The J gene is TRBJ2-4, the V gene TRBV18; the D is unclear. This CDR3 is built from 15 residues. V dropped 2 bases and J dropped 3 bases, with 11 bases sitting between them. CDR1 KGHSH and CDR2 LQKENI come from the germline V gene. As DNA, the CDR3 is TGTGCCAGCTCACCAGAGCAGGCTGGCAAAAACATTCAGTACTTC. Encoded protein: CASSPEQAGKNIQYF.

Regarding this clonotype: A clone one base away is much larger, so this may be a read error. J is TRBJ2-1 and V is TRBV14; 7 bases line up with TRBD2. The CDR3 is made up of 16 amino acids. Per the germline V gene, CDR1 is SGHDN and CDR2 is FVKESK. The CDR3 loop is CVSSQGGSAGQGEQFF. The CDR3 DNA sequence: TGTGTCAGCAGCCAAGGCGGGAGCGCTGGGCAGGGTGAGCAGTTCTTC.

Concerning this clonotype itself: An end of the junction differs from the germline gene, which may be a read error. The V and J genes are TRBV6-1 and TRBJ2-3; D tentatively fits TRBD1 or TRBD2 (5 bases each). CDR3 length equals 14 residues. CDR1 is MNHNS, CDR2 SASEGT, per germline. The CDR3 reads CAGTTTASTDTRYF. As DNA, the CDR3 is TGTGCCGGCACCACGACAGCTAGCACAGATACGCGGTATTTT.

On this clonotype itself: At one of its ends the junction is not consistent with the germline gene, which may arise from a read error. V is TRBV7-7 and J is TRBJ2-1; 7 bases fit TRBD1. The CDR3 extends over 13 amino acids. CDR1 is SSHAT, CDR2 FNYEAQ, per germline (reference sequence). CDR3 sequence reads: CASSRGQNNEQFF. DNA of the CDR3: TGTGCTAGCAGCCGGGGACAGAACAATGAGCAGTTCTTT.

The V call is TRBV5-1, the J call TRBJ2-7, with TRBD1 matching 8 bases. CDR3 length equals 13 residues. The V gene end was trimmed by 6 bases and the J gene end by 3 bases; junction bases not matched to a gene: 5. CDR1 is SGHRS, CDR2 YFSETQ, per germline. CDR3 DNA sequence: TGCGCCAGCAACAATGGACAGGGCTACGAGCAGTACTTC. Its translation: CASNNGQGYEQYF.

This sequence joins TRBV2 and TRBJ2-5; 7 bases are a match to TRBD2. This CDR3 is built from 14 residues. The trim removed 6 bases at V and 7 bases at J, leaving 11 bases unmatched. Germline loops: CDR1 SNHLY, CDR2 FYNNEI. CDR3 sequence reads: CASRVTSTKGTQYF. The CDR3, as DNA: TGTGCCAGCAGAGTGACTAGCACTAAAGGGACCCAGTACTTC. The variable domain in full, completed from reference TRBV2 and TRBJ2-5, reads EPEVTQTPSHQVTQMGQEVILRCVPISNHLYFYWYRQILGQKVEFLVSFYNNEISEKSEIFDDQFSVERPDGSNFTLKIRSTKLEDSAMYFCASRVTSTKGTQYFGPGTRLLVL.

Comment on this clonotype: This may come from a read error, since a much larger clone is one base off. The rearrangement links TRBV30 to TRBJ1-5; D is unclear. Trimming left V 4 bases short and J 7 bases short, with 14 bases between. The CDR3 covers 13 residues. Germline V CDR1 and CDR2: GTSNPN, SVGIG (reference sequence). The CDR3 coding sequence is TGTGCCTGGAATACCATACCCAGCCAGCCCCAGCATTTT. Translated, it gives CAWNTIPSQPQHF.